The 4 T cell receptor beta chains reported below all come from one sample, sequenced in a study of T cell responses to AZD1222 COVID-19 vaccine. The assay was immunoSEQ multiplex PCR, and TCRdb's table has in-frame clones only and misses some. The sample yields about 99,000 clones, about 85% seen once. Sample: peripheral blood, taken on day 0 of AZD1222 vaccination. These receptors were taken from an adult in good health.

In DNA, the CDR3 is TGTGCCAGCAGCTTGGATAGGCACTATGGCTACACCTTC. It codes for CASSLDRHYGYTF. The rearrangement uses TRBV5-6 and TRBJ1-2; D unresolved. V lost 0 bases and J 3 bases, leaving 6 bases between the germline ends. This CDR3 region has 13 residues. Germline assignment: CDR1 SGHDT and CDR2 YYEEEE.

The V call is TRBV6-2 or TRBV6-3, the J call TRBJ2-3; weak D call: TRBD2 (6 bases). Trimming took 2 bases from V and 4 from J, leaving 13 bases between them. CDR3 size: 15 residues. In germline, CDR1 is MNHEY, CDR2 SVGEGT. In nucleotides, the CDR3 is TGTGCCAGCAGTTACGGGGCAGGCGGGGCAGATACGCAGTATTTT. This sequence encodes CASSYGAGGADTQYF.

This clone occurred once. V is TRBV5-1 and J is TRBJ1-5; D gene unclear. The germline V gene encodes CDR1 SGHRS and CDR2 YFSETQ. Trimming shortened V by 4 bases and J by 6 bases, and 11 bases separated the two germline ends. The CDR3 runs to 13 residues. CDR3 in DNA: TGCGCCAGCAGCCGGGAGGGCAGTCAGCCCCAGCATTTT. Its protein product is CASSREGSQPQHF.

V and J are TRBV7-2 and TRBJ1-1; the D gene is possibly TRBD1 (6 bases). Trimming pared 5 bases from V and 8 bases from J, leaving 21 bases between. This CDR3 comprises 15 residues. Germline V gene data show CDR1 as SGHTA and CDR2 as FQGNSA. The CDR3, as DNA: TGTGCCAGCAGCGAGACAGGAGGCTTCGGAGACGAAGCTTTCTTT. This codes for CASSETGGFGDEAFF.